This passage covers 2 T cell receptor beta chains from one sample sequenced in a study of a mutant IDH1 vaccine in newly diagnosed glioma. Time point given: week 35, safety follow-up. Vaccinated patients received 300 ug of mutant IDH1 20-mer peptide per dose, with topical imiquimod. These TCRs' antigens remain unknown. Using immunoSEQ multiplex PCR, the repertoire was profiled, and TCRdb retains in-frame clones only, with some absent. The table has some 48,000 clones, approximately 79% seen once. Sequenced material: PBMCs, taken from a glioma patient whose treatment included an IDH1 peptide vaccine. The receptors originated from a man aged 40-49 years with glioma.

The V and J genes are TRBV29-1 and TRBJ2-3; either TRBD1 or TRBD2 may fit D (5 bases each). The V end lost 5 bases, the J end lost 6 bases, and 24 bases lay between the germline ends. The CDR3 is 16 residues long. Germline CDR1 reads SQVTM; CDR2 reads ANQGSEA. The CDR3 reads CSVLMGPGANFDTQYF. The CDR3 coding sequence is TGCAGCGTTCTGATGGGACCCGGGGCCAATTTTGATACGCAGTATTTT.

The V call is TRBV5-1, the J call TRBJ1-4; D gene ambiguous. The CDR3 length is 15 residues. Germline CDR1 is SGHRS and CDR2 is YFSETQ. The V and J ends lost 4 bases and 8 bases respectively, with 18 bases between them. CDR3 coding DNA: TGCGCCAGCAGCCCCCGGGCAGGTGAGGAAGAAAAACTGTTTTTT. As protein: CASSPRAGEEEKLFF.